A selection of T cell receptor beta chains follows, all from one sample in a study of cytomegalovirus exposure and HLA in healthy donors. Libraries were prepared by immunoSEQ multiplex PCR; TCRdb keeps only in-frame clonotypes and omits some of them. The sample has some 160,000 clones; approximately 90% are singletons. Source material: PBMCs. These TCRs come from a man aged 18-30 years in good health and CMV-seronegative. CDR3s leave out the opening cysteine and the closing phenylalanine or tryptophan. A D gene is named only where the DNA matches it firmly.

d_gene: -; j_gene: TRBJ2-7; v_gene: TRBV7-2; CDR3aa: ASRVPGLSYEQY
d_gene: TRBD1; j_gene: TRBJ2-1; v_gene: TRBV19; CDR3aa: ASSKGQGAANEQF
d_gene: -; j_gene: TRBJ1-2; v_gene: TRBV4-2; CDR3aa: ASSQDRTSLDYGYT
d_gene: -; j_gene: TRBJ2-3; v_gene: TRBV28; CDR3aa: ASSPRDTQY
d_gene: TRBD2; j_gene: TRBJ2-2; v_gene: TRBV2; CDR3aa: ASKAGVAPGELF
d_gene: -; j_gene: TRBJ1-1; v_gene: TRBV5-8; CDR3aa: ASLEAF
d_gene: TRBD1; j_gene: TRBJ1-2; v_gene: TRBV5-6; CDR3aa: ASSPGTGPYGYT
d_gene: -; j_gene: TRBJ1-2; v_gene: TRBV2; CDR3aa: ASSVSRDNGYT
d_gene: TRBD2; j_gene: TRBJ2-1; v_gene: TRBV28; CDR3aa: ASSPAGRSYNEQF
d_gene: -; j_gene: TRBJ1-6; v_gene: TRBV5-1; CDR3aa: ASSPRGAGSSSPLH
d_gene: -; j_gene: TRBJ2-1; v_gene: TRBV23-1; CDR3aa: ASFGVYNEQF
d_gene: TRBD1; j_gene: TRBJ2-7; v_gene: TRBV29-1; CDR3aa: SVHRGYEQY
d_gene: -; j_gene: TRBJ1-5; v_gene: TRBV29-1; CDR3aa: SVRHLNQPQH
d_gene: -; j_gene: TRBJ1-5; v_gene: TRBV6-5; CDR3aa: ASSSLKDSSNQPQH
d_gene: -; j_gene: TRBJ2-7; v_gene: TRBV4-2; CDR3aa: ASSQERGRSYEQY
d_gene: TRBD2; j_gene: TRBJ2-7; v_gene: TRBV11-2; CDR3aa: ASSFLAGGLDEQY
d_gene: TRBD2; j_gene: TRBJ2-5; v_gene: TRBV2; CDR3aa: ASLVSSGTRTQY
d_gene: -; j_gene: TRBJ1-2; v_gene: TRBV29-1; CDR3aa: SVGILRETYRSTPAYGYT
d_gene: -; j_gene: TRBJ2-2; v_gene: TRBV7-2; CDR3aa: ASSLGLGTGELF
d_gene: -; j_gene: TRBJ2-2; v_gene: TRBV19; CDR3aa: ASTPPAGLNTGELF
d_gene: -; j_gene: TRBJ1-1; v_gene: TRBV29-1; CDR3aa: SIGGTEAF
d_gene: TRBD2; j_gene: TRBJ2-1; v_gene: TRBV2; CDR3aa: ASNGGSYNEQF
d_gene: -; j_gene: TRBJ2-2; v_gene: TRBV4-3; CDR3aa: ASSQVMSLVHAGELF
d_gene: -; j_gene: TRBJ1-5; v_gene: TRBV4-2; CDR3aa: ASSQSTQGQGPQH
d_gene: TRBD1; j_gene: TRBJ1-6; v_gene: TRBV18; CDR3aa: ASSLGPHRGNSPLH
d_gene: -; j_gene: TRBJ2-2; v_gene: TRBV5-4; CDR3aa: ASSFTGLNTGELF
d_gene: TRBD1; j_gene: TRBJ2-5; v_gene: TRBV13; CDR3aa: ASSFSNRGSY
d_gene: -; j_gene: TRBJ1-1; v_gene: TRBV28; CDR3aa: ASRGGSTEAF
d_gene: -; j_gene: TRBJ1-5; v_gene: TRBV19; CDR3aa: ASSYRGYSNQPQH
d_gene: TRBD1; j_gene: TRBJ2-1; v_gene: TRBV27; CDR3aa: ASSSPGTDSLSYNEQF
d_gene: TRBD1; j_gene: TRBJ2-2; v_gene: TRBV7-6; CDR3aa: ASSPQGAGTGELF
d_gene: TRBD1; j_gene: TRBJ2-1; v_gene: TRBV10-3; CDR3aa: AINLERTGGLSTFYNEQF
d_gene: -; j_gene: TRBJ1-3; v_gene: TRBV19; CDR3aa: ASSQGDFGNTIY